The T cell receptor beta chain described here comes from a study of T cells in Graves' hyperthyroidism and ophthalmopathy. Study summary: Before treatment of any kind, peripheral blood was taken at initial diagnosis. The study, taken as a whole, reports: Most thyroid-expanded clonotypes above 0.001 were also found in blood.

Participants, patients aged 18 to 65, had newly diagnosed hyperthyroidism with a duration under 2 months. Exclusion criteria comprised uncontrolled infection, other autoimmune disease, pregnancy or lactation. Amplification targeted TCR beta CDR3 regions from RNA transcripts. HTBI primers were the set used in a first-round RT-PCR of the TCR CDR3. TCRdb re-derived calls from the multiplex PCR reads in MiXCR, one entry per CDR3 protein. The profile covers around 580,000 distinct CDR3 sequences, with 15% to 20% appearing a single time and about 20% taken by the ten largest. The sample holds many counts of this clonotype. Its antigen is not identified. V gave up 3 bases and J gave up 0 bases; unmatched junction bases: 9. The germline V gene has CDR1 MGHRA and CDR2 YSYEKL. The CDR3 runs to 18 residues.

The receptor's source is a woman aged 18-29 years with Graves' hyperthyroidism. What was sequenced was blood. The genes are TRBV4-1 and TRBJ2-3; 10 nucleotides align to TRBD2. The CDR3 is CASSHESISGGSTDTQYF. The CDR3 region has the DNA TGCGCCAGCAGCCACGAGAGTATTAGCGGGGGGAGCACAGATACGCAGTATTTT.